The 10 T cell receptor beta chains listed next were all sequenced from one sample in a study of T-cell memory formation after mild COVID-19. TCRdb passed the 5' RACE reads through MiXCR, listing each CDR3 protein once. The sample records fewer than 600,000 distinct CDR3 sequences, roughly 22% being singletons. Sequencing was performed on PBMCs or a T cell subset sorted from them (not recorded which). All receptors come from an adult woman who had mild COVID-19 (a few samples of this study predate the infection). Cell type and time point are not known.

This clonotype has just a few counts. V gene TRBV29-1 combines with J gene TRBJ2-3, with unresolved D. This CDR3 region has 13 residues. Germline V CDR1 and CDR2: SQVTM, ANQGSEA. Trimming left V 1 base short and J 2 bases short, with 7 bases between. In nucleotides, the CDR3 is TGCAGCGTTGAAGTAGAATTCACAGATACGCAGTATTTT. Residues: CSVEVEFTDTQYF.

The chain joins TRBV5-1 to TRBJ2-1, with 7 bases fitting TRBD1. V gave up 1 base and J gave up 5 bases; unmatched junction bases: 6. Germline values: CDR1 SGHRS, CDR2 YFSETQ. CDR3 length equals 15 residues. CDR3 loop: CASSLRDSTDNEQFF. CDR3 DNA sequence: TGCGCCAGCAGCTTGCGGGACAGCACCGACAATGAGCAGTTCTTC.

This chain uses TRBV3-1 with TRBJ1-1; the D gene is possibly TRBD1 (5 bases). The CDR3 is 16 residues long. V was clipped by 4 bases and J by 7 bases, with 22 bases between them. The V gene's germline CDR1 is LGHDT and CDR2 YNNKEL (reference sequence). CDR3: CASSPNYIWTSNEAFF. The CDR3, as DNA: TGTGCCAGCAGCCCTAACTATATTTGGACAAGTAATGAAGCTTTCTTT.

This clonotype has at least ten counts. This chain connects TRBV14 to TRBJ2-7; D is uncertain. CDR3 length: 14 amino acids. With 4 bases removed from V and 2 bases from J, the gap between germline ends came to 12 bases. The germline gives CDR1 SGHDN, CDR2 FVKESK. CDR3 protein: CASSPGRMTYEQYF. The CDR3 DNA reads TGTGCCAGCAGCCCCGGACGGATGACCTACGAGCAGTACTTC.

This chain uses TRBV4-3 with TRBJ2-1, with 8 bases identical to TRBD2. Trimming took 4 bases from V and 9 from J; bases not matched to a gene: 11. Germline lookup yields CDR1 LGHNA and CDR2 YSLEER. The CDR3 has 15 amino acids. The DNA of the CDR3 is TGCGCCAGCAGCCCACTCGGAGCGGGAGTCACTGAGCAGTTCTTC. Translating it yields CASSPLGAGVTEQFF.

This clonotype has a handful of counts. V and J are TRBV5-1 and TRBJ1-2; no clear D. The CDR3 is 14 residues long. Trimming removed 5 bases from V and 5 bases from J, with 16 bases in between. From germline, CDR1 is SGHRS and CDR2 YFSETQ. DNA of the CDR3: TGCGCCAGCAGAGTGGGTACAACCCAGTATGGCTACACCTTC. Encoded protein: CASRVGTTQYGYTF.

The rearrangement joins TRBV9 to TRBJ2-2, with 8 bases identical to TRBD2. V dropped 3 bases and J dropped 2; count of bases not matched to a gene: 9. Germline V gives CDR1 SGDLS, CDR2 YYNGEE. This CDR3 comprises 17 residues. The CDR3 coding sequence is TGTGCCAGCAGCGCCCCCGCGGGGGGAGGCAACACCGGGGAGCTGTTTTTT. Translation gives CASSAPAGGGNTGELFF.

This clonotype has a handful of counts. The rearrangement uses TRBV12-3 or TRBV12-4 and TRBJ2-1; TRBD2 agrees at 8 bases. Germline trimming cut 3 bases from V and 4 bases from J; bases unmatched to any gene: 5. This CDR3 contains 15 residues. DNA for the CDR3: TGTGCCAGCAGTTTTCGTGGCGGGGGGTACAATGAGCAGTTCTTC. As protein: CASSFRGGGYNEQFF.

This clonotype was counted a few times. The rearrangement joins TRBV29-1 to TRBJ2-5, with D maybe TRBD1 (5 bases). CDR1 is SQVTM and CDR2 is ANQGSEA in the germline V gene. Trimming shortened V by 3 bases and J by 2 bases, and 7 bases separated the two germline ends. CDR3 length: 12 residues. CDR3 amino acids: CSVDRAQETQYF. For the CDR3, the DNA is TGCAGCGTTGACAGGGCTCAAGAGACCCAGTACTTC.

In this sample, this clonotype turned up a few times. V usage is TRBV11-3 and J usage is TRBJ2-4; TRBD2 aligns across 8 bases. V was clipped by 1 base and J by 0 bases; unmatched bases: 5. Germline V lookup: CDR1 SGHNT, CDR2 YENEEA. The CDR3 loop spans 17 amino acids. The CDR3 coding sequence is TGTGCCAGCAGCTTAGGTGGCCTAGCGGGAGCCAAAAACATTCAGTACTTC. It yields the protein CASSLGGLAGAKNIQYF. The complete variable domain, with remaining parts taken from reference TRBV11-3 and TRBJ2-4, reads EAGVVQSPRYKIIEKKQPVAFWCNPISGHNTLYWYLQNLGQGPELLIRYENEEAVDDSQLPKDRFSAERLKGVDSTLKIQPAELGDSAVYLCASSLGGLAGAKNIQYFGAGTRLSVL.